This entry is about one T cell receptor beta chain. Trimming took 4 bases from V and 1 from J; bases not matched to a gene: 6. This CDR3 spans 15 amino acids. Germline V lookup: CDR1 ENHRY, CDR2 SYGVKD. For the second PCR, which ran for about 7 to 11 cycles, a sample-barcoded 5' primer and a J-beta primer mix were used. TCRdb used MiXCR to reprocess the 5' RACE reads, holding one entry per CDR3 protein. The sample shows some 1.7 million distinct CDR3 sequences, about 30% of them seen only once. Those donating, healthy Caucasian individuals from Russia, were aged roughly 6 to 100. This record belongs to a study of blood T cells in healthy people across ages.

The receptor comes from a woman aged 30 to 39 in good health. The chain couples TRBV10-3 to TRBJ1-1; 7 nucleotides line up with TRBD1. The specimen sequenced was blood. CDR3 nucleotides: TGTGCCATCAGTGGCCCAGGGGGGAAGAACACTGAAGCTTTCTTT. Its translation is CAISGPGGKNTEAFF.